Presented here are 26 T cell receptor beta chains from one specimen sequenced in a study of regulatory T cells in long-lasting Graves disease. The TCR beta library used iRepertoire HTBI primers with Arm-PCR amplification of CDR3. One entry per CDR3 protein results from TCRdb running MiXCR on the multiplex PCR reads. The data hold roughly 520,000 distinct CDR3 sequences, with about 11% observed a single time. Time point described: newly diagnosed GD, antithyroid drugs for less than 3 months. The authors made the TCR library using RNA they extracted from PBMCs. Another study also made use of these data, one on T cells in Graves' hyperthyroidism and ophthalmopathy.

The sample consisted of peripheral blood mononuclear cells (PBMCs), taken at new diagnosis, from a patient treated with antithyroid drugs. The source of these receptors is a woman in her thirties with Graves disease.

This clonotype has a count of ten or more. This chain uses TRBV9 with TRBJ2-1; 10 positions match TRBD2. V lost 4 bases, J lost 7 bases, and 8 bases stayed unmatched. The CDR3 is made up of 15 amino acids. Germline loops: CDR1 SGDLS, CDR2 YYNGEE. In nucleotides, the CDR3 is TGTGCCAGCAGCCAAAGCGGGAGGGGGAGTAATGAGCAGTTCTTC. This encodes CASSQSGRGSNEQFF.

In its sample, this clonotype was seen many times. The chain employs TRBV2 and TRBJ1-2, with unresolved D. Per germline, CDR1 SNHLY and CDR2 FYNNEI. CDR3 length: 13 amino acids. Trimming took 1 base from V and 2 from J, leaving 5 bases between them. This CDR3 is CASSEGLNYGYTF. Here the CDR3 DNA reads TGTGCCAGCAGTGAAGGGTTGAACTATGGCTACACCTTC.

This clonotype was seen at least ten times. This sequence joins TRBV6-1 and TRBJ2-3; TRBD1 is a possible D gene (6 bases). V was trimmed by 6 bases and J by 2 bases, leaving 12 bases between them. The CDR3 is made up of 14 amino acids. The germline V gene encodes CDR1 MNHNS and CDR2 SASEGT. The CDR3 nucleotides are TGTGCCAGCAGGACACAGGGAACCACAGATACGCAGTATTTT. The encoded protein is CASRTQGTTDTQYF.

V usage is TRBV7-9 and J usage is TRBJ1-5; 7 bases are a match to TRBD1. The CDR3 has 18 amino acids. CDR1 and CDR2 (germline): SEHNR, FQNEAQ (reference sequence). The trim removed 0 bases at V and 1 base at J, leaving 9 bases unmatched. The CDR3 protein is CASSLAGQPAISNQPQHF. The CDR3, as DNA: TGTGCCAGCAGCTTAGCGGGACAGCCGGCCATAAGCAATCAGCCCCAGCATTTT. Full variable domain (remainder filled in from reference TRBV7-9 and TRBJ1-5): DTGVSQNPRHKITKRGQNVTFRCDPISEHNRLYWYRQTLGQGPEFLTYFQNEAQLEKSRLLSDRFSAERPKGSFSTLEIQRTEQGDSAMYLCASSLAGQPAISNQPQHFGDGTRLSIL.

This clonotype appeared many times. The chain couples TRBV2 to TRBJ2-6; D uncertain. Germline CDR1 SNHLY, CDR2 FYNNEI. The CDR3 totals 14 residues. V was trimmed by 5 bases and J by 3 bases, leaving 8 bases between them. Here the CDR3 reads CASSTAGGANVLTF. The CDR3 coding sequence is TGTGCCAGCAGTACTGCTGGTGGGGCCAACGTCCTGACTTTC.

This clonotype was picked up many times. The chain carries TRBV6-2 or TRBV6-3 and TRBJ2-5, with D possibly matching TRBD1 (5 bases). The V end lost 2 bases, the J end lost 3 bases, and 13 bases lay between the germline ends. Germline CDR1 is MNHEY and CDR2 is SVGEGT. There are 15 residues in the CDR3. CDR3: CASSYMGRSKETQYF. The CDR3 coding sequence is TGTGCCAGCAGTTACATGGGGCGAAGCAAAGAGACCCAGTACTTC.

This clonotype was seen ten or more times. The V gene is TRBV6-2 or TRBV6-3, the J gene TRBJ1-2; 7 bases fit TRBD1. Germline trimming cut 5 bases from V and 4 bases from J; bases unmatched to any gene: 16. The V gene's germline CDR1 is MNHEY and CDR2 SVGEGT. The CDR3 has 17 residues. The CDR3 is CASSLSTGSAGAYGYTF. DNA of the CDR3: TGTGCCAGCAGTCTCTCGACAGGGTCCGCTGGTGCCTATGGCTACACCTTC.

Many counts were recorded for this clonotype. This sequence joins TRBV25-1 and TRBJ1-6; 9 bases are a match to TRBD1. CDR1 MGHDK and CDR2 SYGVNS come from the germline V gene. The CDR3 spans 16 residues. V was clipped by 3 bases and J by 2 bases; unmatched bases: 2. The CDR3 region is CASSDRTGAYNSPLHF. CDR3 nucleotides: TGTGCCAGCAGTGATAGGACAGGGGCCTATAATTCACCCCTCCACTTT.

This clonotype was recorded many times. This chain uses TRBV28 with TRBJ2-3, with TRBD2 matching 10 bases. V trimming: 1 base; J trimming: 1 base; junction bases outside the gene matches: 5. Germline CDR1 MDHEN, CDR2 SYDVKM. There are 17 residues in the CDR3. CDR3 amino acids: CASSLYASGSGTDTQYF. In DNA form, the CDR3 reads TGTGCCAGCAGTTTATACGCTAGCGGGAGTGGCACAGATACGCAGTATTTT.

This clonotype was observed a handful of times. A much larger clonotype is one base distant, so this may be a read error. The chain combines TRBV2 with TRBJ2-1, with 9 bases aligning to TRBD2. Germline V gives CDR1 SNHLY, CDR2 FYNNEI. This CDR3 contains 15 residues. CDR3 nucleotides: TGTGCCAGCAGTGTCGTTAGCGGGAGTTACAATGAGCAGCTCTTC. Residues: CASSVVSGSYNEQLF.

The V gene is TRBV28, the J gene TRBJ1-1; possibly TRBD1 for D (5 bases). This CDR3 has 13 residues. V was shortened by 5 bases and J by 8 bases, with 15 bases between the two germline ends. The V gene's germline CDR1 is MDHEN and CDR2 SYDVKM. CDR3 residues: CASSPGEGREAFF. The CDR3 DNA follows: TGTGCCAGCAGTCCTGGCGAGGGGAGAGAAGCTTTCTTT.

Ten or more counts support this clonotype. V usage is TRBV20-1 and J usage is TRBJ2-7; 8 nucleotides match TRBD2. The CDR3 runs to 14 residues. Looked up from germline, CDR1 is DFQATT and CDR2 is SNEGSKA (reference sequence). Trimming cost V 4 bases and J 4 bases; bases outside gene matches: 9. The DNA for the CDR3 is TGCAGTGCTACAAACCCGGGACTAGGGTACGAGCAGTACTTC. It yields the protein CSATNPGLGYEQYF.

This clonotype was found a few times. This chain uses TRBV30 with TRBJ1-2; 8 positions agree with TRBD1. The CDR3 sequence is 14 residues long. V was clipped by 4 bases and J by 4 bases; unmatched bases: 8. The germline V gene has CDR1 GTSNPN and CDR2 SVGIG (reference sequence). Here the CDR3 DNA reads TGTGCCTGGACTCCGGGACAGGCTCTCTATGGCTACACCTTC. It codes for CAWTPGQALYGYTF.

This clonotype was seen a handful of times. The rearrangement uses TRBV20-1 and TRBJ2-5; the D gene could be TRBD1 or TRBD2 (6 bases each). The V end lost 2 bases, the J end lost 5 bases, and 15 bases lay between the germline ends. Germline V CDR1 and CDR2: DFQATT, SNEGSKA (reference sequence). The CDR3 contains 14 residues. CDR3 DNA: TGCAGTGCTAGAAGAGGGGGGCCTTGGGAGACCCAGTACTTC. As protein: CSARRGGPWETQYF.

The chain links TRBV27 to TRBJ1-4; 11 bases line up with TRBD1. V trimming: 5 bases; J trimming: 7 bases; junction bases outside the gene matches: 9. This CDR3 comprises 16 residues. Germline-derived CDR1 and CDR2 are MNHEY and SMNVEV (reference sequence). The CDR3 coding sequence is TGTGCCAGCAGTCCACCGGGGGACAGGGGGGTTGAAAAACTGTTTTTT. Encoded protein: CASSPPGDRGVEKLFF.

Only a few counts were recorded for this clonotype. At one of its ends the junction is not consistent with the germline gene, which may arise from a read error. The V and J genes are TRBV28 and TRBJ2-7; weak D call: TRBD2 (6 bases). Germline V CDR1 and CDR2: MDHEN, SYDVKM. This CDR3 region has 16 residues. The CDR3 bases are TGTGTCAGCAGTACCCGGGAGCCCCTACTATCTCGCGAGCAGTACTTC. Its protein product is CVSSTREPLLSREQYF.

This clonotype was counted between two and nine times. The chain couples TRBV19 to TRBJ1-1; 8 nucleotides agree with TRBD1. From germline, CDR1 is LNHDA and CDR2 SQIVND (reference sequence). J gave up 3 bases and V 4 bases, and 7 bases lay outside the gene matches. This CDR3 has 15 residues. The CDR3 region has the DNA TGTGCCAGTAGTACCCTTCAGGGGGCTCACACTGAAGCTTTCTTT. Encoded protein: CASSTLQGAHTEAFF.

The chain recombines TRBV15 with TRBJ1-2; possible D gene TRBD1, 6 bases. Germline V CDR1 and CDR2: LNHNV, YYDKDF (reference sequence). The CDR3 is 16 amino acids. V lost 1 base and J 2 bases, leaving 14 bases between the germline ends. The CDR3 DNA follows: TGTGCCACCAGCAGAGGCGTTCATAGGGGGAACTATGGCTACACCTTC. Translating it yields CATSRGVHRGNYGYTF.

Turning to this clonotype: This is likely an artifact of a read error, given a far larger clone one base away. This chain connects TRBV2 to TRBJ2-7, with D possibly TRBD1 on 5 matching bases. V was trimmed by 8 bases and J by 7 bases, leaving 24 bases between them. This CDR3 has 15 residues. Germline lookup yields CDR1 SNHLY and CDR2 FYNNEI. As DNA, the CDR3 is TGTGCCAGCTTACAGGAGTCAAGCTCCTACAATGAGCAGTACTTC. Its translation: CASLQESSSYNEQYF.

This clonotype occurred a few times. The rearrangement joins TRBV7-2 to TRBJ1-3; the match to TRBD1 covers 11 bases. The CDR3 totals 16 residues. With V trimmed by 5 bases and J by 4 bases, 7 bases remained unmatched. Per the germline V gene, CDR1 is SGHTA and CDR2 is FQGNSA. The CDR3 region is CASSPRTGGAGNTIYF. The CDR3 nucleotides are TGTGCCAGCAGCCCTCGGACAGGGGGCGCCGGAAACACCATATATTTT.

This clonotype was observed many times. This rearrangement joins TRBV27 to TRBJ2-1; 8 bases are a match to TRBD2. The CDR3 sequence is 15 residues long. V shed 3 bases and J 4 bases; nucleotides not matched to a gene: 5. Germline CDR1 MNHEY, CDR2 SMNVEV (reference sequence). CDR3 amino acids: CASSFIAGLYNEQFF. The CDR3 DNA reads TGTGCCAGCAGTTTTATAGCGGGACTTTACAATGAGCAGTTCTTC.

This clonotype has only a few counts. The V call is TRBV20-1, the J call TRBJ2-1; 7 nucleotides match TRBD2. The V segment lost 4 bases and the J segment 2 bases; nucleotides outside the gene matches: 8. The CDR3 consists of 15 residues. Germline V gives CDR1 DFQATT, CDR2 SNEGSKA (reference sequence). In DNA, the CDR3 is TGCAGTGCTACTATTAGACTAGCCGCCTACAATGAGCAGTTCTTC. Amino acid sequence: CSATIRLAAYNEQFF.

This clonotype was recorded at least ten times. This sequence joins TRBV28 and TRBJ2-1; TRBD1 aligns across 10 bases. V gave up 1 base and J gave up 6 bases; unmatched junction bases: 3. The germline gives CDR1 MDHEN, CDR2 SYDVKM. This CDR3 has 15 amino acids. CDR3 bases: TGTGCCAGCAGTTTATTTAGGACAGGGGGCAATGAGCAGTTCTTC. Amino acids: CASSLFRTGGNEQFF.

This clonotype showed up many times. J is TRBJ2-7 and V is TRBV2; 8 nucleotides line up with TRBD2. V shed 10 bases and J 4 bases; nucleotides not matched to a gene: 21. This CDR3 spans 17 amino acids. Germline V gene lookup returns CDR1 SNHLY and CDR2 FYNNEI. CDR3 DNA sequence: TGTGCCACCTCACGGGGGGGGGCTCTTACGTCAGTTTACGAGCAGTACTTC. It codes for CATSRGGALTSVYEQYF.

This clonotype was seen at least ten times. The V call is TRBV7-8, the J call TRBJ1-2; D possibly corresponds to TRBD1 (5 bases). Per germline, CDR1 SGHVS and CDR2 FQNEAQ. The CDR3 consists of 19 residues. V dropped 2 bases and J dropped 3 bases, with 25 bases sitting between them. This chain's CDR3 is CASSLSSTGTQNPYYGYTF. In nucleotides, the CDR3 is TGTGCCAGCAGCTTAAGTTCTACCGGGACCCAAAATCCCTACTATGGCTACACCTTC.

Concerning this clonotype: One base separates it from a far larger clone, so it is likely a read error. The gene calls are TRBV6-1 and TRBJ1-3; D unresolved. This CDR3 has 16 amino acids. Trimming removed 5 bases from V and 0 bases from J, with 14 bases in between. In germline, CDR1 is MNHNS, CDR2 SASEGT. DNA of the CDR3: TGTGCCAGCAGTCCGGAGGGCGCGGGCTCTGGAAACACCATATATTTT. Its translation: CASSPEGAGSGNTIYF.